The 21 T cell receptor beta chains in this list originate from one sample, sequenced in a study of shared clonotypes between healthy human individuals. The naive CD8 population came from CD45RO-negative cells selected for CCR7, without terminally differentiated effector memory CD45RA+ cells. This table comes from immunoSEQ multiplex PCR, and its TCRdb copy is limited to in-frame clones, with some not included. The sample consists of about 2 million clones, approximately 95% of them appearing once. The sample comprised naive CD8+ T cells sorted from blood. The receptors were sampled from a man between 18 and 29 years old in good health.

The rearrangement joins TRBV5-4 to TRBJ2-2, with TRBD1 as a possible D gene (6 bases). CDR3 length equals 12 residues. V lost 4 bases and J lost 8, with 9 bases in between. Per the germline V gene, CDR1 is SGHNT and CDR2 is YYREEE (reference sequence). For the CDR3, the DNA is TGTGCCAGCAGCCCAGGGGAAGGGGAGCTGTTTTTT. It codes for CASSPGEGELFF.

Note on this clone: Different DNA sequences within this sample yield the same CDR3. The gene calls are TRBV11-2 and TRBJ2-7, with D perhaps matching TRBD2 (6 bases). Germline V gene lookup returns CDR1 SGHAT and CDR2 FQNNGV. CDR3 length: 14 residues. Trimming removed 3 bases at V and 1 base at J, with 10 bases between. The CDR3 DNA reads TGTGCCAGCAGCTTTAGCGGTTCTTCCTACGAGCAGTACTTC. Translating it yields CASSFSGSSYEQYF.

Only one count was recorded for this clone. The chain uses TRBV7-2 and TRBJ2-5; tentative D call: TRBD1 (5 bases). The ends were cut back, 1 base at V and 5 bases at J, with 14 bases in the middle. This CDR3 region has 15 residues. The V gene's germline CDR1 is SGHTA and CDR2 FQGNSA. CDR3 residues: CASSLEGIGRETQYF. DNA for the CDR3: TGTGCCAGCAGCTTAGAGGGGATAGGGCGGGAGACCCAGTACTTC.

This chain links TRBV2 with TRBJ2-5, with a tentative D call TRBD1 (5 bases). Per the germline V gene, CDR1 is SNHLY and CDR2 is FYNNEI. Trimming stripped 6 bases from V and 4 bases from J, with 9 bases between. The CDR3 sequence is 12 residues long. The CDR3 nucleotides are TGTGCCAGCAGGGGGCTTGGAGAGACCCAGTACTTC. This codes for CASRGLGETQYF.

The CDR3: CASSEFRASNQPQHF. Here the CDR3 DNA reads TGTGCCAGCAGTGAATTTCGGGCAAGCAATCAGCCCCAGCATTTT. This chain joins TRBV6-1 and TRBJ1-5, with no clear D. V lost 2 bases to trimming and J lost 1 base, with 9 bases between them. CDR1 is MNHNS, CDR2 SASEGT, per germline. This CDR3 contains 15 residues.

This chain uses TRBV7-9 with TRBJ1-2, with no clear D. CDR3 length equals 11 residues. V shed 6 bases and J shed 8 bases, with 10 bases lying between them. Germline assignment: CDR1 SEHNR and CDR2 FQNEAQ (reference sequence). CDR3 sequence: CASSRDMGYTF. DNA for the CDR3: TGTGCCAGCAGTCGAGATATGGGCTACACCTTC.

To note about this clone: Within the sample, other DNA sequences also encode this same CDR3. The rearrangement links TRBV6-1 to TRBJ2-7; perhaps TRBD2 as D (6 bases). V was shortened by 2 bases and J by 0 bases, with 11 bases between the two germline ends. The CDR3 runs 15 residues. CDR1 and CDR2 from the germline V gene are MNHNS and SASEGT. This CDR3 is CASSEWRGLSYEQYF. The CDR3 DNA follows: TGTGCCAGCAGTGAATGGCGGGGCCTCTCCTACGAGCAGTACTTC.

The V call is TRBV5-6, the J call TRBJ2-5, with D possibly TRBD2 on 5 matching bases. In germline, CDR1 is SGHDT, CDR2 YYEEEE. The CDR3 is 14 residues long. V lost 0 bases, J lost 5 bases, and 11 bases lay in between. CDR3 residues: CASSLGASPETQYF. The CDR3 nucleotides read TGTGCCAGCAGCTTGGGGGCTAGCCCCGAGACCCAGTACTTC.

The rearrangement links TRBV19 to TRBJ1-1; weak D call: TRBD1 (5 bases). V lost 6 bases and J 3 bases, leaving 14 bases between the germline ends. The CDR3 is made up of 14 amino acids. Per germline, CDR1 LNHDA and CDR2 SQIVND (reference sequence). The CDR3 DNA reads TGTGCCAGTAGCCCCCACTGGGGGGACACTGAAGCTTTCTTT. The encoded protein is CASSPHWGDTEAFF. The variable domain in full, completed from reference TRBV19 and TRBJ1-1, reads DGGITQSPKYLFRKEGQNVTLSCEQNLNHDAMYWYRQDPGQGLRLIYYSQIVNDFQKGDIAEGYSVSREKKESFPLTVTSAQKNPTAFYLCASSPHWGDTEAFFGQGTRLTVV.

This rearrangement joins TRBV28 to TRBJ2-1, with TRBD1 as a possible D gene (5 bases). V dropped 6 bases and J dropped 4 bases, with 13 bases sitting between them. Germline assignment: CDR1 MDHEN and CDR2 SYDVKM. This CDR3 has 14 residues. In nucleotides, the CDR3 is TGTGCCAGCAGGGACATATCCGAGTACAATGAGCAGTTCTTC. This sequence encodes CASRDISEYNEQFF.

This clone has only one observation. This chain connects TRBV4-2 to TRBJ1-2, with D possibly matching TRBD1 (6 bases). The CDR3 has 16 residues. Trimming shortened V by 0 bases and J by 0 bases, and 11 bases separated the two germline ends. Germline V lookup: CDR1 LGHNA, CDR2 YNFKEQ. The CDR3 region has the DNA TGTGCCAGCAGCCAAGATAGGGCAGGGGCTAACTATGGCTACACCTTC. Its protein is CASSQDRAGANYGYTF.

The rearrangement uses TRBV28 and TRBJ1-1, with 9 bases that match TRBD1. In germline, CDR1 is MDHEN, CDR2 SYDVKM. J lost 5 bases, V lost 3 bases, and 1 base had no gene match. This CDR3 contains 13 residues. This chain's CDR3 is CASSFDRGTEAFF. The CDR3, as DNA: TGTGCCAGCAGTTTTGACAGGGGGACTGAAGCTTTCTTT.

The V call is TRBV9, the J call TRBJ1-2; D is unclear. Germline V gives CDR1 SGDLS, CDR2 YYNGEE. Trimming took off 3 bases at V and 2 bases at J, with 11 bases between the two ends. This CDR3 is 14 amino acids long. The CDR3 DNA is TGTGCCAGCAGCGGACCCGGGAGCAACTATGGCTACACCTTC. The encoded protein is CASSGPGSNYGYTF.

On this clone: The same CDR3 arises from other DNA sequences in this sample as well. The CDR3 DNA is TGTGCCAGCAGTTACAGGGGACCCACCTACGAGCAGTACTTC. Amino acids: CASSYRGPTYEQYF. This chain uses TRBV6-5 with TRBJ2-7, with D possibly being TRBD1 or TRBD2 (5 bases each). The CDR3 is made up of 14 amino acids. Looked up from germline, CDR1 is MNHEY and CDR2 is SVGAGI. Trimming pared 2 bases from V and 2 bases from J, leaving 10 bases between.

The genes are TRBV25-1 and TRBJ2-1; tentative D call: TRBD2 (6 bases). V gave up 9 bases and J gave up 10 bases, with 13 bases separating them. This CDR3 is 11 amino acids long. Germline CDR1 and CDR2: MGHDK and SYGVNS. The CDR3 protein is CASQAGREQFF. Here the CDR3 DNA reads TGTGCCAGTCAGGCGGGGCGAGAGCAGTTCTTC.

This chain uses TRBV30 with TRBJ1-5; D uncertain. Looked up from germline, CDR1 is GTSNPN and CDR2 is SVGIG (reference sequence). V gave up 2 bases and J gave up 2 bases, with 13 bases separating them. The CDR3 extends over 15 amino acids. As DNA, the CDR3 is TGTGCCTGGAGTTCGGACCCAGGCGGCAATCAGCCCCAGCATTTT. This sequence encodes CAWSSDPGGNQPQHF.

The CDR3 coding sequence is TGTGCCAGCAGTTTAGTAGGGGAGGGACAGCCCCAGCATTTT. Residues: CASSLVGEGQPQHF. V usage is TRBV27 and J usage is TRBJ1-5; D is possibly TRBD1 (5 bases). V shed 2 bases and J shed 7 bases, with 12 bases lying between them. Germline V gives CDR1 MNHEY, CDR2 SMNVEV (reference sequence). The CDR3 totals 14 residues.

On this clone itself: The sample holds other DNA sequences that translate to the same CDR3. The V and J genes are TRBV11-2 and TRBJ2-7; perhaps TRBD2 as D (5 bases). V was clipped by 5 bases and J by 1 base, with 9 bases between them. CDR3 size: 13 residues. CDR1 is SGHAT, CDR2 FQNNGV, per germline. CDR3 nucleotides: TGTGCCAGCAGCCTCGGCGGGTCCTACGAGCAGTACTTC. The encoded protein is CASSLGGSYEQYF.

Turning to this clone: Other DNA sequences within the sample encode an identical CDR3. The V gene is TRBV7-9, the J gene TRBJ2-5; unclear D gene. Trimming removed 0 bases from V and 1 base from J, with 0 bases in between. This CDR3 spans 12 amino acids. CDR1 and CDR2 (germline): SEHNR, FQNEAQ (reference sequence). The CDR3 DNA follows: TGTGCCAGCAGCTTAGCCCAAGAGACCCAGTACTTC. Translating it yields CASSLAQETQYF.

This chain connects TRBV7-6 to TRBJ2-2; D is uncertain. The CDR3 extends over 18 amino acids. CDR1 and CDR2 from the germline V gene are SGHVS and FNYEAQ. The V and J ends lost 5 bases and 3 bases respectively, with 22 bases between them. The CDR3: CASSPPLYIGLHTGELFF. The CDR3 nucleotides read TGTGCCAGCAGCCCCCCATTGTATATCGGGTTACACACCGGGGAGCTGTTTTTT. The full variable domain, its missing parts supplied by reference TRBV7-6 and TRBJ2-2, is GAGVSQSPRYKVTKRGQDVALRCDPISGHVSLYWYRQALGQGPEFLTYFNYEAQQDKSGLPNDRFSAERPEGSISTLTIQRTEQRDSAMYRCASSPPLYIGLHTGELFFGEGSRLTVL.

CDR3 residues: CASSTVGTEAFF. The CDR3 DNA reads as TGTGCCAGCAGCACGGTTGGGACTGAAGCTTTCTTT. This chain connects TRBV5-4 to TRBJ1-1; D unclear. Germline V lookup: CDR1 SGHNT, CDR2 YYREEE (reference sequence). The CDR3 length is 12 residues. With 4 bases removed from V and 5 bases from J, the gap between germline ends came to 9 bases.